This T cell receptor (beta chain) was sequenced during a study of T cells in Graves' hyperthyroidism and ophthalmopathy. The overall study: Peripheral blood was acquired at first diagnosis, ahead of any therapy whatsoever.

This clonotype was observed a handful of times. The target antigen is unknown. The CDR3 is 15 residues long. Germline V CDR1 and CDR2: SNHLY, FYNNEI. V shed 6 bases, J shed 1 base, and the junction held 4 bases outside the gene matches. Amplified regions were TCR beta CDR3 sequences from RNA transcripts. With the HTBI primer set, the TCR CDR3 went through a first round of RT-PCR. One entry per CDR3 protein, called by TCRdb with MiXCR from the multiplex PCR reads. Of a few hundred thousand distinct CDR3 sequences in the sample, over 12% are singletons; the top ten hold approximately 19%. Disease lasting under 3 months, a NOSPECS grade of at least 4, and a Clinical Activity Score of at least 3 were features of the ophthalmopathy patients. The study excluded patients with uncontrolled infection, other autoimmune disease, pregnancy or lactation. General observations from the study: The blood repertoire included most of the expanded thyroid clonotypes above 0.001.

The TCR comes from a woman in her sixties with Graves' ophthalmopathy. The gene calls are TRBV2 and TRBJ2-7, with 12 bases identical to TRBD2. Source material: blood. The CDR3 is CASRELAGGSYEQYF. The CDR3 DNA is TGTGCCAGCAGGGAACTAGCGGGGGGATCCTACGAGCAGTACTTC.